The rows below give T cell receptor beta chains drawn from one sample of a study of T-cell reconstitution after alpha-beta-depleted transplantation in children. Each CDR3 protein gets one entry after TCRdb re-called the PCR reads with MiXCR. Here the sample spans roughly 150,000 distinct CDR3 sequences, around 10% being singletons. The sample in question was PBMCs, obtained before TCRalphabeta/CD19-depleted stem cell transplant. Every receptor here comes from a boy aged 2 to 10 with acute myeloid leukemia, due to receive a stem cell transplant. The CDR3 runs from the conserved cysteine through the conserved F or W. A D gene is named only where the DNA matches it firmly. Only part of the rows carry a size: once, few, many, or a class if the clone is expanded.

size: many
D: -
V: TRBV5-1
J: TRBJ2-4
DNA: TGCGCCAGCAGCTTGCCCGGAAACATTCAGTACTTC
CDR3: CASSLPGNIQYF

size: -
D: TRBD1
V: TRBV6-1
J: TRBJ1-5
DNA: TGTGCCAGCACAGAACCGGGACAGGGTCCCCAGCCCCAGCATTTT
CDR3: CASTEPGQGPQPQHF

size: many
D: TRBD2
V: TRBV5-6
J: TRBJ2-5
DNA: TGTGCCAGCAGCTTGGCACGGGAGGGACGCTGGATGGAGACCCAGTACTTC
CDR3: CASSLAREGRWMETQYF

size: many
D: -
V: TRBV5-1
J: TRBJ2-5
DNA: TGCGCCAGCACTTCCGTGGGTCAAGAGACCCAGTACTTC
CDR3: CASTSVGQETQYF

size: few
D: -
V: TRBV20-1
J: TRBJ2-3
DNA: TGCAGTGCGAAGAAACATTTGTTCACAGATACGCAGTATTTT
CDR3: CSAKKHLFTDTQYF

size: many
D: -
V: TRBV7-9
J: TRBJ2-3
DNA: TGTGCCAGCAGTCAAGGACTTTTCCCTCCGCAGTATTTT
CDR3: CASSQGLFPPQYF

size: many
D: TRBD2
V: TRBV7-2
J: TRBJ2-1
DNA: TGTGCCAGCAGCCCGGGGGGGACCCTAAATGAGCAGTTCTTC
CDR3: CASSPGGTLNEQFF

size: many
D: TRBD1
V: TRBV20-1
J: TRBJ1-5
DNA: TGCAGTGCTTGGGACAGGGGGAGTGTCAATCAGCCCCAGCATTTT
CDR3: CSAWDRGSVNQPQHF

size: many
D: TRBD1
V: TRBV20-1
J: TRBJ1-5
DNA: TGCAGTGCTGGGGACAGGCGGCAGCCCCAGCATTTT
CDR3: CSAGDRRQPQHF

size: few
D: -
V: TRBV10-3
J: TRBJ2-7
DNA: TGTGCCATCAGTCCCGGCTACGAGCAGTACTTC
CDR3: CAISPGYEQYF

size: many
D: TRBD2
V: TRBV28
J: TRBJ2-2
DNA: TGTGCCAGTACCTCCCTTCCGGGGAGGGGTCGTACCGGGGAGCTGTTTTTT
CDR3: CASTSLPGRGRTGELFF

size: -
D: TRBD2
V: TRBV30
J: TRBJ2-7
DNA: TGTGCCTGGAGTGTTAGCGGGAGAGATTACGAGCAGTACTTC
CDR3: CAWSVSGRDYEQYF

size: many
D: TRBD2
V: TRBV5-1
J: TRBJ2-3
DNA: TGCGCCAGCAGCCTAGGACTAGCGCTCCACGGCACAGATACGCAGTATTTT
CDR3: CASSLGLALHGTDTQYF

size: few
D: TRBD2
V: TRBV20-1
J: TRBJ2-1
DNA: TGCAGTGCACAATCGGGGGGGTCCTACAATGAGCAGTTCTTC
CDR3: CSAQSGGSYNEQFF

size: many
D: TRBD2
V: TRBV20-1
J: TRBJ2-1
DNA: TGCAGTGCTAGAGACTGGTCAACTAGCGGAGGTAATGAGCAGTTCTTC
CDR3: CSARDWSTSGGNEQFF

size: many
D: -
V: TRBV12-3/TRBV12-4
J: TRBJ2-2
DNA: TGTGCCAGCAGTCTCGAAACCCGATACACCGGGGAGCTGTTTTTT
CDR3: CASSLETRYTGELFF

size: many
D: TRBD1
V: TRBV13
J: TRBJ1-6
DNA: TGTGCCAGCAGCCAGACAGGGATCGGATCACCCCTCCACTTT
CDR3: CASSQTGIGSPLHF

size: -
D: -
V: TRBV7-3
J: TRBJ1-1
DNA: TGTGCCAGCAGCTTAGGAGGGGTGGACACTGAAGCTTTCTTT
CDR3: CASSLGGVDTEAFF

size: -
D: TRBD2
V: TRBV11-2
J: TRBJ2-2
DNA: TGTGCCAGCAACACGGGAGCGGGGGGTGGTCGTGCCGGGGAGCTGTTTTTT
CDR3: CASNTGAGGGRAGELFF

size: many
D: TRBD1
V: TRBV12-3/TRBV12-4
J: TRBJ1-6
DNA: TGTGCCAGCAGTTTAGTCGCAGGGGGGGGATCACCCCTCCACTTT
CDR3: CASSLVAGGGSPLHF

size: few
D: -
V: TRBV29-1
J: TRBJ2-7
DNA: TGCAGCGTCGCGAGGGGAGTAAATTACGAGCAGTACTTC
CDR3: CSVARGVNYEQYF

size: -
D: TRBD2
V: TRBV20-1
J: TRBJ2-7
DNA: TGCAGTGCTAGAGGGGGACTAGCGGGTTACGAGCAGTACTTC
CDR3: CSARGGLAGYEQYF

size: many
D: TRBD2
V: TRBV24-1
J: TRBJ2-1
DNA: TGTGCCACCAGTGATTCTTGGACTAGCGTAAACAATGAGCAGTTCTTC
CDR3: CATSDSWTSVNNEQFF

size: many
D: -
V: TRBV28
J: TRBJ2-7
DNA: TGTGCCAGCAGGGGACTGGCTCGGGGTGGGCACGAGCAGTACTTC
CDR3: CASRGLARGGHEQYF

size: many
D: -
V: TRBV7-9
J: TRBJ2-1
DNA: TGTGCCAGCAGCCTAGGGGGGGGGCGAGGTGAGCAGTTCTTC
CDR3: CASSLGGGRGEQFF

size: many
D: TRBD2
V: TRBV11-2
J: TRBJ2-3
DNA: TGTGCCAGCCGACGGGAGGCCAGCTTCACAGATACGCAGTATTTT
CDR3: CASRREASFTDTQYF

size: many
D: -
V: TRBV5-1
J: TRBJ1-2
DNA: TGCGCCAGCAGCGCCGATAGCTATGGCTACACCTTC
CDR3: CASSADSYGYTF

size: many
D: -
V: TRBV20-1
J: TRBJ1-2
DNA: TGCAGTGCTAGAAGGGGGGCCTATGGCTACACCTTC
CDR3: CSARRGAYGYTF

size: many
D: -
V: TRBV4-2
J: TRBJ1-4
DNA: TGTGCCAGCAGCCAAACAGTAAATGAAAAACTGTTTTTT
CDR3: CASSQTVNEKLFF

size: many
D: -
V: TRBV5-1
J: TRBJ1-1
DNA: TGCGCCAGCAGCCTCTCTCCGGGACCCTCGAACACTGAAGCTTTCTTT
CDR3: CASSLSPGPSNTEAFF

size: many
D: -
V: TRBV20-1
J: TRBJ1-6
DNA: TGCAGCGCCACACTTCAGAAGCCAAATTCACCCCTCCACTTT
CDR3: CSATLQKPNSPLHF

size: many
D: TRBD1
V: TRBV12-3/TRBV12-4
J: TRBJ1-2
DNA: TGTGCCAGCAGTTGGGACAGGGTAGGCGGCTACACCTTC
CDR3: CASSWDRVGGYTF

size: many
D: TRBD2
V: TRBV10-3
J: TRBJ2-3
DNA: TGTGCCATCAGTGCTAAGCGGGGGAACACAGATACGCAGTATTTT
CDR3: CAISAKRGNTDTQYF

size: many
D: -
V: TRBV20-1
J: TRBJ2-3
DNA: TGCAGTGCTCTGCGGGGGCACAGCACAGATACGCAGTATTTT
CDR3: CSALRGHSTDTQYF

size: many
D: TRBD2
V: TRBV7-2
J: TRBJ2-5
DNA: TGTGCCAGCAGCTTAGACGGCGGGGGCCAAGAGACCCAGTACTTC
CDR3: CASSLDGGGQETQYF

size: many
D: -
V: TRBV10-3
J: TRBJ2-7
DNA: TGTGCCATCAGTGAGTCGACGGCAGGGGCCTCCTACGAGCAGTACTTC
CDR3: CAISESTAGASYEQYF

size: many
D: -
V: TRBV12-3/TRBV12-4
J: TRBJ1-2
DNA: TGTGCCAGCAGTTTAGCGCTAGCGGGGACTGGCTACACCTTC
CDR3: CASSLALAGTGYTF

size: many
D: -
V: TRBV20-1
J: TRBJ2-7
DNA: TGCAGTGCTCAGGGACGGACCTACGAGCAGTACTTC
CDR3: CSAQGRTYEQYF

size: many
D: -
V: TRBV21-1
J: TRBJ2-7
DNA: TGTGCCAGCAGCAAAAAAGGGGACAGGGTTGGCGAGCAGTACTTC
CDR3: CASSKKGDRVGEQYF